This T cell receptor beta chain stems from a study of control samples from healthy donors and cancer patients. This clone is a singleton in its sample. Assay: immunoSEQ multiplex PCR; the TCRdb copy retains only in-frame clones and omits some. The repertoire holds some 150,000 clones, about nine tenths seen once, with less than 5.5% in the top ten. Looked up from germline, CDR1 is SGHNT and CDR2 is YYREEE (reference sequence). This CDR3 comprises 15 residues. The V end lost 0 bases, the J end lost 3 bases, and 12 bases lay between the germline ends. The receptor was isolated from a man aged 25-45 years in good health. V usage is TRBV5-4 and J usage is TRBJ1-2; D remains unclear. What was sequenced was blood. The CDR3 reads CASSLGPSPYYGYTF. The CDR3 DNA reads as TGTGCCAGCAGCTTGGGGCCGTCCCCATACTATGGCTACACCTTC.